This T cell receptor beta chain was found in a study of regulatory T cells in long-lasting Graves disease. Study-wide points: Persistent disease showed a preference for TRBV28, TRBJ1-2 and TRBJ2-5.

Library construction for TCR beta used iRepertoire HTBI primers and Arm-PCR of CDR3 regions. TCRdb reprocessed the multiplex PCR reads via MiXCR and lists one record per CDR3 protein. This table has more than 350,000 distinct CDR3 sequences, 15% appearing once. This sample's time point: newly diagnosed GD, antithyroid drugs for less than 3 months. PBMCs provided the RNA from which the TCR library was made. Roughly 9.6-milliliter peripheral blood samples went into EDTA tubes. This CDR3 region has 16 residues. Trimming stripped 2 bases from V and 0 bases from J, with 11 bases between. Germline V lookup: CDR1 SGHVS, CDR2 FQNEAQ. Turning to this clonotype: Its specificity is not known.

These data also formed part of another study, on T cells in Graves' hyperthyroidism and ophthalmopathy. That work contributes: The definition of stable Graves' hyperthyroidism was no ophthalmopathy progression within 18 months.

The TCR sequence derives from a woman in her twenties or thirties with Graves disease. Here the sequenced sample was peripheral blood mononuclear cells (PBMCs), taken at new diagnosis, from a patient treated with antithyroid drugs. The V call is TRBV7-8, the J call TRBJ1-5; no clear D gene. The CDR3, as DNA: TGTGCCAGCAGCTTAAGGGAACTCGATAGCAATCAGCCCCAGCATTTT. It translates to CASSLRELDSNQPQHF.